This T cell receptor beta chain emerged from a study of blood T cell repertoires in COVID-19. Study background: Samples of COVID-19 (acute and convalescent) were obtained from the United States, Italy and Spain. PBMCs, B-cell-depleted T cells, or T cells provided the cDNA or gDNA that made up the material.

This clone appeared once. Everyone who took part was roughly 18 to 89 years old, and they came from 20 to 25 US areas. In the original workflow: From reference gene primer amplification, estimates of nucleated cell counts were derived. Sequenced by immunoSEQ multiplex PCR; TCRdb stores in-frame clones only, minus some. The D gene and trimming were derived from the DNA, and the V and J assignments and clone size from that table. Of hundreds of thousands of clones listed, approximately 85% are singletons. Germline lookup yields CDR1 SGHDN and CDR2 FVKESK. The CDR3 loop spans 14 amino acids. V lost 1 base and J lost 7, with 10 bases in between.

J is TRBJ1-4 and V is TRBV14; D unresolved. This clonotype originated in a woman between 45 and 60 years old with acute COVID-19. The sequenced sample was PBMCs or T cells enriched from blood (not recorded which). Here the CDR3 DNA reads TGTGCCAGCAGCCAAGGACTCGTGGGTGAAAAACTGTTTTTT. Its translation is CASSQGLVGEKLFF.